Shown below are 4 T cell receptor beta chains from a single sample sequenced in a study of post-analysis software for immune sequencing data. Findings of the study overall: TRBV segments more frequent in patients than in controls numbered five and included TRBV5-6, TRBV5-1 and TRBV20-1.

The antigens these receptors bind are not known. TCR beta cDNA libraries had unique molecular identifiers. Via MiXCR, TCRdb re-called the PCR reads, giving one row per CDR3 protein. The table lists 750,000 to 900,000 distinct CDR3 sequences, around 45% of them singletons. The sample comprised blood. Receptors were obtained from a girl aged 10 to 17 with multiple sclerosis.

The gene calls are TRBV7-2 and TRBJ1-1, with D unclear. Per the germline V gene, CDR1 is SGHTA and CDR2 is FQGNSA. The CDR3 consists of 13 residues. V lost 1 base and J 4 bases, leaving 7 bases between the germline ends. The CDR3: CASSLVSGTEAFF. The CDR3, as DNA: TGTGCCAGCAGCTTAGTGAGCGGCACTGAAGCTTTCTTT.

A few counts support this clonotype. The V gene is TRBV27, the J gene TRBJ2-1; D may be TRBD2 (6 bases). CDR1 and CDR2 from the germline V gene are MNHEY and SMNVEV (reference sequence). The CDR3 consists of 12 residues. The V end was cut by 6 bases, the J end by 10 bases, with 13 bases between. This chain's CDR3 is CASRTISGEQFF. DNA of the CDR3: TGTGCCAGCAGAACCATCAGCGGGGAGCAGTTCTTC.

This clonotype has more than one count but fewer than ten. V gene TRBV7-2 combines with J gene TRBJ2-7, with D perhaps TRBD1 or TRBD2 (5 bases each). Trimming pared 5 bases from V and 6 bases from J, leaving 20 bases between. Looked up from germline, CDR1 is SGHTA and CDR2 is FQGNSA. The CDR3 runs 15 residues. The CDR3 DNA reads as TGTGCCAGCAGCCAGAGTGGGGGAATGGTCGGCGAGCAGTACTTC. Translation: CASSQSGGMVGEQYF.

The V call is TRBV28, the J call TRBJ2-1; a possible D gene is TRBD1 (5 bases). CDR1 and CDR2 (germline): MDHEN, SYDVKM. Trimming left V 5 bases short and J 8 bases short, with 19 bases between. The CDR3 is 15 amino acids. DNA for the CDR3: TGTGCCAGCAGTCTTCCCCAGGGCCGGAAGGATGAGCAGTTCTTC. Translated, it gives CASSLPQGRKDEQFF.